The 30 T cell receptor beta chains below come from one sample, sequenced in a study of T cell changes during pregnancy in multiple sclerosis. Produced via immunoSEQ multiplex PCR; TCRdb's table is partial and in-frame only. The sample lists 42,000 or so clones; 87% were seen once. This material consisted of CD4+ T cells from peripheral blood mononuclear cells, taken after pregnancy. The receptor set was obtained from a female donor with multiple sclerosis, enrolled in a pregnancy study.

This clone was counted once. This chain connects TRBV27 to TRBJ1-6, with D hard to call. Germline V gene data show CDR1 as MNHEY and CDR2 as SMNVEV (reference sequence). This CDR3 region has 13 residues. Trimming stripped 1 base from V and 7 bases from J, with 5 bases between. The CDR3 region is CASSLLSNSPLHF. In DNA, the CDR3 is TGTGCCAGCAGTTTATTGAGCAATTCACCCCTCCACTTT.

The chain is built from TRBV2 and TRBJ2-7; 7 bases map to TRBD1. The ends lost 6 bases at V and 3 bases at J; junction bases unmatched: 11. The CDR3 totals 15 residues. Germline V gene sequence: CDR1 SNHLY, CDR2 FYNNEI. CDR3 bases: TGTGCCAGCAGAGAGCTCCCGGGACAGTACTACGAGCAGTACTTC. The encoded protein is CASRELPGQYYEQYF.

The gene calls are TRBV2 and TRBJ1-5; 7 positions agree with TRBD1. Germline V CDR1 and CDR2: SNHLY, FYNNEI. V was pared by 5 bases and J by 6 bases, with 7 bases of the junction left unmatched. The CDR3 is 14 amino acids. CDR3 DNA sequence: TGTGCCAGCAGTCTACAGGGGCCCGGTCAGCCCCAGCATTTT. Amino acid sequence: CASSLQGPGQPQHF.

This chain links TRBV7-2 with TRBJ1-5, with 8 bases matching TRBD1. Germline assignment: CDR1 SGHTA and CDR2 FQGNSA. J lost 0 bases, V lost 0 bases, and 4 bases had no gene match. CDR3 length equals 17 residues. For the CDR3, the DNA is TGTGCCAGCAGCTTAGCCCGGACAGGGAGTAGCAATCAGCCCCAGCATTTT. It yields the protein CASSLARTGSSNQPQHF. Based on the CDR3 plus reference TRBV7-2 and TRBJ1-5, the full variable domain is GAGVSQSPSNKVTEKGKDVELRCDPISGHTALYWYRQSLGQGLEFLIYFQGNSAPDKSGLPSDRFSAERTGGSVSTLTIQRTQQEDSAVYLCASSLARTGSSNQPQHFGDGTRLSIL.

CDR3 sequence reads: CASSLRGLAQTQYF. In DNA, the CDR3 is TGTGCCAGCAGCTTACGGGGACTAGCCCAGACCCAGTACTTC. This rearrangement joins TRBV7-3 to TRBJ2-5, with 9 nucleotides matching TRBD2. V lost 2 bases and J lost 6; bases outside the gene matches: 4. Per the germline V gene, CDR1 is SGHTA and CDR2 is FQGTGA. The CDR3 is made up of 14 amino acids.

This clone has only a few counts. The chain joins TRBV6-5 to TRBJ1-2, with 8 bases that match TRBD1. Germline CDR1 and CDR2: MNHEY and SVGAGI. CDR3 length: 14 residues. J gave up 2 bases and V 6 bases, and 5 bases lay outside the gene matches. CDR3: CASRDWTGNYGYTF. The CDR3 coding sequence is TGTGCCAGCAGGGATTGGACAGGGAACTATGGCTACACCTTC.

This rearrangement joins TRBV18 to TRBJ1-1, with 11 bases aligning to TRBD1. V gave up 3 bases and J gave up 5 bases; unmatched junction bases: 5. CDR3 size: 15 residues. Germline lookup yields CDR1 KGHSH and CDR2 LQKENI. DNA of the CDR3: TGTGCCAGCTCACCGGGACAGGGGGTGTGGACTGAAGCTTTCTTT. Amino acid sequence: CASSPGQGVWTEAFF.

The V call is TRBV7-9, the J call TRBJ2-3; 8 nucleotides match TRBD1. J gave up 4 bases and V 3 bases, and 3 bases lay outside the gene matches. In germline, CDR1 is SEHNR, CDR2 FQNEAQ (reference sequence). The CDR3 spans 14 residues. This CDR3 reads CASSLTGAADTQYF. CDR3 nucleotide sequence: TGTGCCAGCAGCTTGACAGGGGCTGCAGATACGCAGTATTTT.

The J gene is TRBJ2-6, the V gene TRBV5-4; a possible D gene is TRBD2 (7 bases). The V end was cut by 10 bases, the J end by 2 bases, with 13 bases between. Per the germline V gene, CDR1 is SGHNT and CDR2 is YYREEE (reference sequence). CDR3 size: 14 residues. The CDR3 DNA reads TGTGCCGGGGGGGGCAGGGCTGGGGCCAACGTCCTGACTTTC. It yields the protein CAGGGRAGANVLTF.

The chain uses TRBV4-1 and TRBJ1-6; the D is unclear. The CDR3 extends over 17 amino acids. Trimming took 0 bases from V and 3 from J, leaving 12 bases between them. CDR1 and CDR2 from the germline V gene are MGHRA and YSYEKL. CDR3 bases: TGCGCCAGCAGCCAAGATATTCACGTAGACTATAATTCACCCCTCCACTTT. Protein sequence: CASSQDIHVDYNSPLHF.

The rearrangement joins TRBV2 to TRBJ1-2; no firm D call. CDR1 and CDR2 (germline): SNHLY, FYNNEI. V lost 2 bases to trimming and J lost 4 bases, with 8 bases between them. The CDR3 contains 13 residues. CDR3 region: CASSETRFYGYTF. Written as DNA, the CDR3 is TGTGCCAGCAGTGAAACAAGATTCTATGGCTACACCTTC.

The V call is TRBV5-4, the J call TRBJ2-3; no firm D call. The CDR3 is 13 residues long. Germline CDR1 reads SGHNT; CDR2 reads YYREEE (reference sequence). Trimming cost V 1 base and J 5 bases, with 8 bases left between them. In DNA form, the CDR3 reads TGTGCCAGCAGCTTGCCCGTTTTAGATACGCAGTATTTT. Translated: CASSLPVLDTQYF.

The CDR3 loop reads CASGRSGAQETQYF. CDR3 bases: TGCGCCAGCGGAAGAAGCGGGGCACAAGAGACCCAGTACTTC. The chain is built from TRBV5-1 and TRBJ2-5; 7 positions agree with TRBD2. With V trimmed by 7 bases and J by 2 bases, 8 bases remained unmatched. This CDR3 spans 14 amino acids. Germline V gives CDR1 SGHRS, CDR2 YFSETQ.

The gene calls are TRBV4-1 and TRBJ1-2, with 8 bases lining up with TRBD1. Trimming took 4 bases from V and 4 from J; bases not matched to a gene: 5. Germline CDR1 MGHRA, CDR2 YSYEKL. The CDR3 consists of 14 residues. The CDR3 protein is CASSLQGASYGYTF. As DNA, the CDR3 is TGCGCCAGCAGCCTCCAGGGGGCAAGCTATGGCTACACCTTC.

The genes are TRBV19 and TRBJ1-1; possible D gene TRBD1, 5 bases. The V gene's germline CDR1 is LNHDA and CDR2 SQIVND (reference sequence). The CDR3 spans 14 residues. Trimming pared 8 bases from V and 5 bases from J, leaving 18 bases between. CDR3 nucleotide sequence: TGTGCCAGTCGTAGTGTAGGGGAACCGACTGAAGCTTTCTTT. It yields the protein CASRSVGEPTEAFF.

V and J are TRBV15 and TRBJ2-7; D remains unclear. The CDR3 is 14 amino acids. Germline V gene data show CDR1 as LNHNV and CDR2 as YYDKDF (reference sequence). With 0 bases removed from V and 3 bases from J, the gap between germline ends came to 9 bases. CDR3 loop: CATSRDLEFYEQYF. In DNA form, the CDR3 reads TGTGCCACCAGCAGAGATTTAGAATTCTACGAGCAGTACTTC.

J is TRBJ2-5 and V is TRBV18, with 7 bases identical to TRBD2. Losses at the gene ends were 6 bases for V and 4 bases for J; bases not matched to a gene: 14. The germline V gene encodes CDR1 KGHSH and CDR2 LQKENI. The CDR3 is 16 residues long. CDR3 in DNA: TGTGCCAGCTCCCCCTCCCGCAGTCGCGGGGGAGAGACCCAGTACTTC. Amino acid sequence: CASSPSRSRGGETQYF.

This CDR3 is CASSSAGQGITNEQFF. The CDR3 DNA follows: TGTGCCAGCAGCTCGGCAGGACAGGGAATTACTAATGAGCAGTTCTTC. The chain has TRBV5-4 and TRBJ2-1, with 8 nucleotides matching TRBD1. This CDR3 is built from 16 residues. Germline V CDR1 and CDR2: SGHNT, YYREEE (reference sequence). The ends lost 3 bases at V and 7 bases at J; junction bases unmatched: 12.

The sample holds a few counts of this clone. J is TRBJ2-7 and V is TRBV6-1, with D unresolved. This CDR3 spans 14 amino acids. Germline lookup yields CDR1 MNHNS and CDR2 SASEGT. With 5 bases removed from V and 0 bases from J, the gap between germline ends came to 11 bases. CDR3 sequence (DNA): TGTGCCAGCAGTTCCGTAGACAACTCCTACGAGCAGTACTTC. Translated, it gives CASSSVDNSYEQYF.

The CDR3: CASSGFIPQTGHYGYTF. DNA for the CDR3: TGTGCCAGCAGTGGATTCATCCCTCAGACAGGGCACTATGGCTACACCTTC. V gene TRBV2 combines with J gene TRBJ1-2, with 7 bases matching TRBD1. With V trimmed by 4 bases and J by 3 bases, 14 bases remained unmatched. The CDR3 runs 17 residues. CDR1 SNHLY and CDR2 FYNNEI come from the germline V gene.

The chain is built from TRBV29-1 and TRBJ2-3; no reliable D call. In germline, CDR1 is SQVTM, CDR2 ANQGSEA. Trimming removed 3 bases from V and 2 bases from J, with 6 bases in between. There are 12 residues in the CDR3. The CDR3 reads CSVESNTDTQYF. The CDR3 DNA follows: TGCAGCGTTGAGAGCAACACAGATACGCAGTATTTT.

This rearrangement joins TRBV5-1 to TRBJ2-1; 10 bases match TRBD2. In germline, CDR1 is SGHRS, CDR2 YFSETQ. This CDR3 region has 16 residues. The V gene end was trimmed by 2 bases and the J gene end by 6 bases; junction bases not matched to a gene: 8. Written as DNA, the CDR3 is TGCGCCAGCAGCTTCAGCGGGGGGGCCTGGATCAATGAGCAGTTCTTC. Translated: CASSFSGGAWINEQFF.

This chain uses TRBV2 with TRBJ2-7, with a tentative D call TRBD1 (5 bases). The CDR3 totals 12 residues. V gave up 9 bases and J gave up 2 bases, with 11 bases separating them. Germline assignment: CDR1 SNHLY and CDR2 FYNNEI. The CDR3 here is CARGAVTYEQYF. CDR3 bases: TGTGCCAGAGGGGCGGTAACCTACGAGCAGTACTTC.

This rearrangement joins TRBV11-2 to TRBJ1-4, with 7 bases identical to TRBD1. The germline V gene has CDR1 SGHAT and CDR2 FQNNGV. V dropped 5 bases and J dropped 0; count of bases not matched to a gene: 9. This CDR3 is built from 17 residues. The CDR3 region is CASSKYRGPATNEKLFF. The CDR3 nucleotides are TGTGCCAGCAGCAAATACAGGGGCCCAGCAACTAATGAAAAACTGTTTTTT.

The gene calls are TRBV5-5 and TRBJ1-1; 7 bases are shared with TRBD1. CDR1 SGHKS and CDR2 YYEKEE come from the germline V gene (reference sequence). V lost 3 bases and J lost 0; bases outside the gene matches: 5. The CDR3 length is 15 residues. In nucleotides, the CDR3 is TGTGCCAGCAGCTCCTGGACAGGAATGAACACTGAAGCTTTCTTT. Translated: CASSSWTGMNTEAFF.

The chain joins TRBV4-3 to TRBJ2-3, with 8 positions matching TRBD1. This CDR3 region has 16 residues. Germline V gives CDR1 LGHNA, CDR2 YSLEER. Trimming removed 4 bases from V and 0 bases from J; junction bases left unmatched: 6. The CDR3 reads CASSRQGFPSTDTQYF. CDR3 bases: TGCGCCAGCAGCCGACAGGGGTTCCCTAGCACAGATACGCAGTATTTT.

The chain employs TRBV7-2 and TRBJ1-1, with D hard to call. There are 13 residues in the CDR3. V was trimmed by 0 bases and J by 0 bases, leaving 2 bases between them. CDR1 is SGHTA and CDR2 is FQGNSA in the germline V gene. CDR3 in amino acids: CASSLAMNTEAFF. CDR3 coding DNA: TGTGCCAGCAGCTTAGCCATGAACACTGAAGCTTTCTTT.

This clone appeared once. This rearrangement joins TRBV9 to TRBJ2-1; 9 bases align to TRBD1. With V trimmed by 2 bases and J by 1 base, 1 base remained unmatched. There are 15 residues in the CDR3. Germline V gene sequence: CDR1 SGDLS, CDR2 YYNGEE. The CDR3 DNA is TGTGCCAGCAGCGTGACAGGGGGTTCCTACAATGAGCAGTTCTTC. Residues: CASSVTGGSYNEQFF.

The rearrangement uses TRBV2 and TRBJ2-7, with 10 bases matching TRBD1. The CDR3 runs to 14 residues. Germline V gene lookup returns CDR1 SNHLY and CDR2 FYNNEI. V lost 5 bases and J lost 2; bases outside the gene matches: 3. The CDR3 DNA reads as TGTGCCAGCAGTTGGGACAGGGGCACCTACGAGCAGTACTTC. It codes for CASSWDRGTYEQYF. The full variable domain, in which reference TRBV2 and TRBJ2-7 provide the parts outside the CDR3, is EPEVTQTPSHQVTQMGQEVILRCVPISNHLYFYWYRQILGQKVEFLVSFYNNEISEKSEIFDDQFSVERPDGSNFTLKIRSTKLEDSAMYFCASSWDRGTYEQYFGPGTRLTVT.

The CDR3 DNA reads as TGCGCCAGCAGCTTGCGGCTGGGGAGCACTGAAGCTTTCTTT. The encoded protein is CASSLRLGSTEAFF. This chain connects TRBV5-1 to TRBJ1-1; D is ambiguous. Germline V gene sequence: CDR1 SGHRS, CDR2 YFSETQ. This CDR3 has 14 amino acids. V lost 1 base, J lost 4 bases, and 11 bases lay in between.